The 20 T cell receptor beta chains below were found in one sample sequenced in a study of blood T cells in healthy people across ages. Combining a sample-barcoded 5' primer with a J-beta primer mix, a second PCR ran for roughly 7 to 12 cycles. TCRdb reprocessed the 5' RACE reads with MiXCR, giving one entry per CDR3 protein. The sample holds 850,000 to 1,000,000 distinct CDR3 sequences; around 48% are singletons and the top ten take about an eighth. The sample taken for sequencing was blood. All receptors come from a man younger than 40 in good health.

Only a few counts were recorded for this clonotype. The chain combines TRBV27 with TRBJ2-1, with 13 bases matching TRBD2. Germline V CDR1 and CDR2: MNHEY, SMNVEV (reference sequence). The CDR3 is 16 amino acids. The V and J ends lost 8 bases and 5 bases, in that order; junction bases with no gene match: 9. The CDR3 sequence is CASAPTGLAGNNEQFF. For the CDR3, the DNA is TGTGCCAGCGCACCAACGGGACTAGCGGGGAACAATGAGCAGTTCTTC.

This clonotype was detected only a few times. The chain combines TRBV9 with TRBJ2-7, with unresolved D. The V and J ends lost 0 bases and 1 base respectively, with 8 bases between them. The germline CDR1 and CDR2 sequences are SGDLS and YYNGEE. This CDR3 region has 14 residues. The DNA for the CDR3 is TGTGCCAGCAGCGTAGCTGACGCTTCCTACGAGCAGTACTTC. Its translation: CASSVADASYEQYF.

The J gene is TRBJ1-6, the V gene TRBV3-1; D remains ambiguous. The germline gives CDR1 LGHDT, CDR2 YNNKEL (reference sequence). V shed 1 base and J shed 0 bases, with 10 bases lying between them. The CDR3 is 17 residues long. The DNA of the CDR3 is TGTGCCAGCAGCCAAGTAGCTAGGAGCTCCTATAATTCACCCCTCCACTTT. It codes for CASSQVARSSYNSPLHF.

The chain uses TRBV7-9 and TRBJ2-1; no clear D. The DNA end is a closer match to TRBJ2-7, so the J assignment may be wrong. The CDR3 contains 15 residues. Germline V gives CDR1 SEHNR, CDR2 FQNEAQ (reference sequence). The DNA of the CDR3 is TGTGCCAGCAGCCCCACATGGAGCCTCAACAATGAGCAGTACTTC. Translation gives CASSPTWSLNNEQYF.

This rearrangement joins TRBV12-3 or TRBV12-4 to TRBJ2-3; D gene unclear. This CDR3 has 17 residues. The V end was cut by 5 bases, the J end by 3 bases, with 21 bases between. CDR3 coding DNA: TGTGCCAGCAGTCAGCTCTCCCGGCGAGTGCCAACAGATACGCAGTATTTT. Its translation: CASSQLSRRVPTDTQYF.

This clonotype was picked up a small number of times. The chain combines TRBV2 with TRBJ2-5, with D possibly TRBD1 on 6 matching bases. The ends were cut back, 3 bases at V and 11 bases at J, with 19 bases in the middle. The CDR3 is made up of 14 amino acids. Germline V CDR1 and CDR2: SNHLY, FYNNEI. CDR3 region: CASSDRQGLGEQYF. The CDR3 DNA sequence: TGTGCCAGCAGTGATCGGCAGGGGTTAGGGGAGCAGTACTTC.

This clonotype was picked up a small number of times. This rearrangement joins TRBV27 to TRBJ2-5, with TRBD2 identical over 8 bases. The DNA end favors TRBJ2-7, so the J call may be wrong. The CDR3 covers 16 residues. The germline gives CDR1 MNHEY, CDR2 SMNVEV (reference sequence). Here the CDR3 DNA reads TGTGCCAGCAGTTTATCAGCTCCGGGGGGGCAGTACGAGCAGTACTTC. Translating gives CASSLSAPGGQYEQYF.

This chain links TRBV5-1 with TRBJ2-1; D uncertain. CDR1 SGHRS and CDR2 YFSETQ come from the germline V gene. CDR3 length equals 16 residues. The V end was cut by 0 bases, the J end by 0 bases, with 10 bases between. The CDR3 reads CASSLDPPPSYNEQFF. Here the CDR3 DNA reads TGCGCCAGCAGCTTGGATCCCCCCCCCTCCTACAATGAGCAGTTCTTC.

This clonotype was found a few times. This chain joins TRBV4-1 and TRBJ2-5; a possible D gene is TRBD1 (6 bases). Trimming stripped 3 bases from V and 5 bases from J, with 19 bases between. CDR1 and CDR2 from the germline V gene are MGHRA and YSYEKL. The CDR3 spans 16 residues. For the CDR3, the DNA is TGCGCCAGCAGCCACCGTTACGCCACAGGGTTGGAGACCCAGTACTTC. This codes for CASSHRYATGLETQYF.

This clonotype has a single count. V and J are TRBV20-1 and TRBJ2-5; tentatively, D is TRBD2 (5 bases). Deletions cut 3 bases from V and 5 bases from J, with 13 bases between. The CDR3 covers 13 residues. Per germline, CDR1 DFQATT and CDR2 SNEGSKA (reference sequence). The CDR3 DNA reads TGCAGTGCTAGTGCCCTAGCACGGGAGACCCAGTACTTC. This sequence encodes CSASALARETQYF.

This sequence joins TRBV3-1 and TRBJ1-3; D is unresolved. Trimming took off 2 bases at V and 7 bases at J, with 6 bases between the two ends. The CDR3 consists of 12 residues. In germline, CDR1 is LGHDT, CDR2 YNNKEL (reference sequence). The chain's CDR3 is CASSQRGNTIYF. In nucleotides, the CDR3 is TGTGCCAGCAGCCAACGCGGCAACACCATATATTTT.

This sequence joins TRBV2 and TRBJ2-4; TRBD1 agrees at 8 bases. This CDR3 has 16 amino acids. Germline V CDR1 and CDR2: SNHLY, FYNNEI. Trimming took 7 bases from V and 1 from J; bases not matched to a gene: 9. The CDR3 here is CASISPTGAAKNIQYF. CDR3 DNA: TGTGCCAGCATATCCCCGACAGGGGCTGCCAAAAACATTCAGTACTTC.

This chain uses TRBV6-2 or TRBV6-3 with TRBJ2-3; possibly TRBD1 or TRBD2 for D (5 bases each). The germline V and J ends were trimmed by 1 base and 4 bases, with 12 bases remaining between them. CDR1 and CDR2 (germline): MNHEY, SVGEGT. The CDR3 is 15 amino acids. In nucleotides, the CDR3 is TGTGCCAGCAGTTACTTTTCCCTGGGGGCAGATACGCAGTATTTT. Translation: CASSYFSLGADTQYF.

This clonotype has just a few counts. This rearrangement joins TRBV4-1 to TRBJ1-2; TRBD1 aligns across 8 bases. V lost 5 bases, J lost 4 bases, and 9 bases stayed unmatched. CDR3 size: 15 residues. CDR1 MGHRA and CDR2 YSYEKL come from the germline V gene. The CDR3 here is CASSLSQGALYGYTF. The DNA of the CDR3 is TGCGCCAGCAGCTTATCGCAGGGGGCTCTCTATGGCTACACCTTC.

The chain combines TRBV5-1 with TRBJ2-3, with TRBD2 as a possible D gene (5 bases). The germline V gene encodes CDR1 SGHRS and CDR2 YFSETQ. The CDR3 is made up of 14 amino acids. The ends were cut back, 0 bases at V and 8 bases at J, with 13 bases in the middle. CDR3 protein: CASSLDRGLGTQYF. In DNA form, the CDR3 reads TGCGCCAGCAGCTTGGATCGAGGGTTGGGTACGCAGTATTTT. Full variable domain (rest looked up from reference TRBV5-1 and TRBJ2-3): KAGVTQTPRYLIKTRGQQVTLSCSPISGHRSVSWYQQTPGQGLQFLFEYFSETQRNKGNFPGRFSGRQFSNSRSEMNVSTLELGDSALYLCASSLDRGLGTQYFGPGTRLTVL.

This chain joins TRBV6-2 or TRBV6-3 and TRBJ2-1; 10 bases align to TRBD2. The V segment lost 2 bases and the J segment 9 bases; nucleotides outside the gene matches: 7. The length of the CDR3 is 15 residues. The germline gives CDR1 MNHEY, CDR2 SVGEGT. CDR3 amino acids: CASSYPGTSAGEQFF. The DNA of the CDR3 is TGTGCCAGCAGTTACCCCGGGACTAGCGCTGGTGAGCAGTTCTTC.

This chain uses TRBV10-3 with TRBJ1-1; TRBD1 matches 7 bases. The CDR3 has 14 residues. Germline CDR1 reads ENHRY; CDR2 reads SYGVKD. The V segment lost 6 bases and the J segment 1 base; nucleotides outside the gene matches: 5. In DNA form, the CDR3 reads TGTGCCATCAGGCTACAGGGGAGGAACACTGAAGCTTTCTTT. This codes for CAIRLQGRNTEAFF.

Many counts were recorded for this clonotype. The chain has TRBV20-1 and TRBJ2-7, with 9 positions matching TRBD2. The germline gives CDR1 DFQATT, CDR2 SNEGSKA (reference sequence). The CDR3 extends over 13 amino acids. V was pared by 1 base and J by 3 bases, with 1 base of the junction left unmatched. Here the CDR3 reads CSARGLADYEQYF. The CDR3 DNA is TGCAGTGCTAGAGGACTAGCGGACTACGAGCAGTACTTC.

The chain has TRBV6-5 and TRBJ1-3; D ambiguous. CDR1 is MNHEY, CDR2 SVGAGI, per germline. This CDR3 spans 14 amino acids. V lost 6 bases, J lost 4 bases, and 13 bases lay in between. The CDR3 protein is CASRRTDGGNTIYF. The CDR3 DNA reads TGTGCCAGCAGGCGGACGGACGGAGGAAACACCATATATTTT.

In nucleotides, the CDR3 is TGTGCCAGCAGCACAAGGGGAAGCTCTGGGGCCAACGTCCTGACTTTC. Translated: CASSTRGSSGANVLTF. This chain connects TRBV3-1 to TRBJ2-6; possible D gene TRBD1, 5 bases. The V gene's germline CDR1 is LGHDT and CDR2 YNNKEL (reference sequence). The ends were cut back, 5 bases at V and 0 bases at J, with 11 bases in the middle. The CDR3 has 16 amino acids.